A single sample is the source of the 23 T cell receptor beta chains below, sequenced in a study of OX40 agonist ivuxolimab in advanced cancers. Produced via immunoSEQ multiplex PCR; TCRdb's table is partial and in-frame only. The sample comprises some 81,000 clones, around four fifths of which are singletons, and roughly 0.77% rests with the top ten. The starting material was CD4+ or CD8+ T cells sorted from blood, obtained in a trial of the OX40 agonist ivuxolimab. Receptor source: an adult with an advanced solid tumor such as melanoma, head and neck, liver or kidney cancer.

This clone was counted between two and nine times. This chain uses TRBV19 with TRBJ1-2; D remains unclear. CDR1 is LNHDA, CDR2 SQIVND, per germline (reference sequence). V lost 8 bases, J lost 5 bases, and 15 bases lay in between. The CDR3 is made up of 13 amino acids. This CDR3 is CASSAPRLYGYTF. CDR3 in DNA: TGTGCCAGTTCGGCGCCGCGGTTATATGGCTACACCTTC.

The CDR3: CASSFATGISGANVLTF. The CDR3 DNA reads as TGTGCCAGCAGTTTTGCGACGGGGATCTCTGGGGCCAACGTCCTGACTTTC. The chain combines TRBV27 with TRBJ2-6; TRBD2 is a possible D gene (5 bases). The CDR3 runs 17 residues. The germline gives CDR1 MNHEY, CDR2 SMNVEV (reference sequence). Deletions cut 3 bases from V and 0 bases from J, with 12 bases between.

The chain combines TRBV5-1 with TRBJ1-3; 9 nucleotides align to TRBD1. The CDR3 is 16 amino acids. Germline CDR1 SGHRS, CDR2 YFSETQ. Trimming took 0 bases from V and 7 from J; bases not matched to a gene: 8. This chain's CDR3 is CASSLAGSGQGNTIYF. The CDR3 nucleotides are TGCGCCAGCAGCTTGGCCGGGTCGGGACAGGGCAACACCATATATTTT.

The V gene is TRBV7-2, the J gene TRBJ1-3, with a weak D call TRBD1 (5 bases). This CDR3 is built from 16 residues. V was clipped by 5 bases and J by 2 bases, with 16 bases between them. From germline, CDR1 is SGHTA and CDR2 FQGNSA. CDR3 coding DNA: TGTGCCAGCAGCCTCCGGGGGGGTGGGACTGGAAACACCATATATTTT. Amino acids: CASSLRGGGTGNTIYF.

The rearrangement links TRBV19 to TRBJ1-2; D perhaps matches TRBD1 (5 bases). Germline V CDR1 and CDR2: LNHDA, SQIVND (reference sequence). V lost 5 bases and J 4 bases, leaving 17 bases between the germline ends. The CDR3 length is 15 residues. CDR3 residues: CASSFRDRPFYGYTF. The CDR3 DNA follows: TGTGCCAGTAGTTTCCGGGACCGTCCCTTCTATGGCTACACCTTC.

This clone has just one count. This chain connects TRBV4-3 to TRBJ2-1; 12 nucleotides agree with TRBD2. This CDR3 contains 16 residues. Germline V gene lookup returns CDR1 LGHNA and CDR2 YSLEER. Trimming removed 0 bases from V and 10 bases from J; junction bases left unmatched: 7. CDR3 in amino acids: CASSQDPGLAGPEQFF. The CDR3 bases are TGCGCCAGCAGCCAAGACCCTGGACTAGCGGGACCCGAGCAGTTCTTC.

This chain uses TRBV19 with TRBJ2-7; TRBD1 aligns across 9 bases. With 5 bases clipped from V and 4 bases from J, the junction kept 12 bases outside the gene matches. Germline V CDR1 and CDR2: LNHDA, SQIVND (reference sequence). This CDR3 region has 16 residues. The CDR3 region has the DNA TGTGCCAGTAGTTACCGCGGGACAGGGATTGTGTACGAGCAGTACTTC. Translated: CASSYRGTGIVYEQYF.

The rearrangement links TRBV6-5 to TRBJ1-1, with 7 positions matching TRBD1. This CDR3 is built from 12 residues. Germline-derived CDR1 and CDR2 are MNHEY and SVGAGI. The J segment lost 6 bases and the V segment lost 5 bases, leaving 3 bases of the junction unmatched. Written as DNA, the CDR3 is TGTGCCAGCAGTCAGGGGGTCGCTGAAGCTTTCTTT. This sequence encodes CASSQGVAEAFF.

This chain links TRBV11-3 with TRBJ2-7; 8 bases are shared with TRBD2. CDR3 length: 15 amino acids. Trimming removed 1 base from V and 4 bases from J; junction bases left unmatched: 6. The germline CDR1 and CDR2 sequences are SGHNT and YENEEA. DNA for the CDR3: TGTGCCAGCAGCTTAGCCGCTAGCGGGCGGTACGAGCAGTACTTC. Translating gives CASSLAASGRYEQYF.

V is TRBV19 and J is TRBJ2-7; D is uncertain. Germline V gives CDR1 LNHDA, CDR2 SQIVND (reference sequence). The V gene lost 9 bases and the J gene lost 1 base, with 19 bases spanning the gap. This CDR3 has 15 residues. The CDR3 coding sequence is TGTGCCAGCCGAGAGAGAACCTCCGCTTCCTACGAGCAGTACTTC. Its translation is CASRERTSASYEQYF.

This chain uses TRBV5-1 with TRBJ2-2; TRBD2 matches 7 bases. The CDR3 extends over 18 amino acids. Germline trimming cut 4 bases from V and 0 bases from J; bases unmatched to any gene: 12. Looked up from germline, CDR1 is SGHRS and CDR2 is YFSETQ. The CDR3 spells CASSPPTSFGANTGELFF. In nucleotides, the CDR3 is TGCGCCAGCAGCCCCCCGACTAGCTTCGGCGCGAACACCGGGGAGCTGTTTTTT.

This rearrangement joins TRBV5-5 to TRBJ1-1; D perhaps matches TRBD1 (5 bases). The CDR3 runs 17 residues. V lost 0 bases to trimming and J lost 4 bases, with 19 bases between them. The germline V gene has CDR1 SGHKS and CDR2 YYEKEE (reference sequence). CDR3 nucleotide sequence: TGTGCCAGCAGCTTGGAACGGGCAGGGATAAAGGGCACTGAAGCTTTCTTT. This encodes CASSLERAGIKGTEAFF.

Worth noting for this clone: A junction boundary mismatches the germline segment, possibly from a read error. CDR3 DNA: TGTGCCAGCAGTCACTCAAGGGAAAAACTGTTTTTT. Protein: CASSHSREKLFF. The J gene is TRBJ1-4, the V gene TRBV6-6; no clear D gene. Germline CDR1 MNHNY, CDR2 SVGAGI (reference sequence). The CDR3 has 12 amino acids.

The table lists this clone with a count of one. The CDR3 bases are TGTGCCAGCAGTTACGGGGGATCTAACCACAATGAGCAGTTCTTC. This encodes CASSYGGSNHNEQFF. The chain couples TRBV6-5 to TRBJ2-1; D tentatively reads TRBD1 or TRBD2 (5 bases each). This CDR3 is 15 amino acids long. The germline gives CDR1 MNHEY, CDR2 SVGAGI. V was cut by 2 bases and J by 5 bases, with 13 bases left in between.

The V and J genes are TRBV27 and TRBJ2-1, with 7 bases identical to TRBD1. CDR3 length: 15 residues. Germline values: CDR1 MNHEY, CDR2 SMNVEV (reference sequence). Losses at the gene ends were 7 bases for V and 0 bases for J; bases not matched to a gene: 6. The CDR3 is CASTRTGLSYNEQFF. For the CDR3, the DNA is TGTGCCAGCACCAGGACAGGCCTCTCCTACAATGAGCAGTTCTTC.

The chain carries TRBV5-1 and TRBJ2-2; D is uncertain. Between the trimmed V and J ends, which lost 0 bases and 6 bases, there was a span of 12 bases. The length of the CDR3 is 15 residues. Germline CDR1 and CDR2: SGHRS and YFSETQ. CDR3 region: CASSLVAGSSGELFF. Written as DNA, the CDR3 is TGCGCCAGCAGCTTGGTGGCAGGATCCTCCGGGGAGCTGTTTTTT.

The chain recombines TRBV11-3 with TRBJ2-5; D unresolved. Trimming stripped 8 bases from V and 4 bases from J, with 17 bases between. CDR1 is SGHNT, CDR2 YENEEA, per germline. The CDR3 sequence is 14 residues long. As DNA, the CDR3 is TGTGCCAGCTCACGGAGCCCCGGGCTAGAGACCCAGTACTTC. This encodes CASSRSPGLETQYF.

V and J are TRBV10-1 and TRBJ2-3; D not certain. With 7 bases removed from V and 2 bases from J, the gap between germline ends came to 7 bases. Germline CDR1 reads WNHNN; CDR2 reads SYGVQD (reference sequence). This CDR3 is 12 amino acids long. CDR3 nucleotides: TGCGCCAGCACACAGAACACAGATACGCAGTATTTT. Translating gives CASTQNTDTQYF.

The CDR3, as DNA: TGTGCCAGCAGCTTGGCTGGCGGCAGCTCCTACAATGAGCAGTTCTTC. It codes for CASSLAGGSSYNEQFF. This chain connects TRBV5-6 to TRBJ2-1; D gene ambiguous. CDR1 is SGHDT, CDR2 YYEEEE, per germline. Trimming removed 0 bases at V and 0 bases at J, with 10 bases between. The CDR3 spans 16 residues.

This clone was observed a single time. The V gene is TRBV7-9, the J gene TRBJ2-7, with D possibly TRBD1 on 6 matching bases. Trimming left V 1 base short and J 3 bases short, with 13 bases between. This CDR3 has 15 amino acids. Germline CDR1 is SEHNR and CDR2 is FQNEAQ (reference sequence). As DNA, the CDR3 is TGTGCCAGCAGCTTAGACAGGGCCGACAACTACGAGCAGTACTTC. Translation gives CASSLDRADNYEQYF.

The V gene is TRBV29-1, the J gene TRBJ2-5; 10 bases match TRBD1. The CDR3 is 13 residues long. V lost 7 bases and J lost 4; bases outside the gene matches: 6. CDR1 and CDR2 (germline): SQVTM, ANQGSEA. Written as DNA, the CDR3 is TGCAGCGGGAGGGGACAGGGGCGAGAGACCCAGTACTTC. This translates into CSGRGQGRETQYF.

The CDR3 reads CSFLLNYGYTF. The CDR3 DNA follows: TGCAGCTTCCTTTTAAACTATGGCTACACCTTC. The chain employs TRBV20-1 and TRBJ1-2; D unclear. Germline V CDR1 and CDR2: DFQATT, SNEGSKA (reference sequence). The CDR3 sequence is 11 residues long.

V usage is TRBV6-1 and J usage is TRBJ1-5; D gene uncertain. Deletions cut 0 bases from V and 1 base from J, with 13 bases between. Germline V gene data show CDR1 as MNHNS and CDR2 as SASEGT. The CDR3 length is 17 residues. CDR3 coding DNA: TGTGCCAGCAGTGAAGCGGTGGGATTCTTAAGCAATCAGCCCCAGCATTTT. Protein: CASSEAVGFLSNQPQHF.